This TCR beta chain was observed in a study of cytomegalovirus exposure and HLA in healthy donors. For the study at large: Unique TCR beta sequences numbering approximately 100 million came from approximately 180 million T cells in an earlier analysis. Findings of the study overall: Sequence variants that were highly shared formed a cluster that was likely a sequencing artifact. Researchers reported in a later analysis that a missense DCLRE1C variant was tied to TCR beta V- and J-gene trimming. Reportedly, TCR beta sequences accurately predicted HLA-A and HLA-B alleles in most subjects.

PCR involved 60 Vbeta and 13 Jbeta primers. The table came from immunoSEQ multiplex PCR; TCRdb's copy has only in-frame clones and leaves some out. The data contain about 160,000 clones, about 88% of them seen just once; the ten biggest clones take up about 2%. Concerning this clone itself: Its target is not known.

This CDR3 spans 16 amino acids. Germline CDR1 MNHNY, CDR2 SVGAGI (reference sequence). Trimming at V came to 7 bases and at J to 1 base, leaving 9 bases not matched to a gene. Specimen: PBMCs. This receptor was obtained from a man aged 18 to 30 in good health and CMV-seropositive. The chain combines TRBV6-6 with TRBJ1-1, with TRBD1 identical over 10 bases. CDR3 bases: TGTGCCAGCATCTCCGGGACAGGGGTATCGAACACTGAAGCTTTCTTT. As protein: CASISGTGVSNTEAFF.